The present T cell receptor beta chain was sequenced within a study of regulatory T cells in long-lasting Graves disease (dated by TCRdb to the early 2020s). At the level of the whole study: In the newly diagnosed Graves' disease group, patients had been taking antithyroid drugs for less than 3 months. Persistent Graves' disease patients were compared with newly diagnosed Graves' disease patients by peripheral blood TCR sequencing and RNA sequencing. The study was conducted in China and was registered as a clinical trial. TCR sequencing covered around 13 persistent and approximately 20 newly diagnosed Graves' disease patients, some 33 samples in total. General study outcomes and caveats: Persistent patients shared more public clonotypes among themselves (2,741) than newly diagnosed patients did (about 970). Sequencing and analysis were limited to the TCR beta chain. Persistent Graves' disease patients showed lower TCR Shannon entropy and fewer highly expanded clones than newly diagnosed patients, suggesting clonal expansion. The authors acknowledged the small sample size as a limitation that may reduce accuracy. Persistent disease showed preferential use of TRBV28, TRBJ1-2 and TRBJ2-5, whereas newly diagnosed disease favored TRBV20-1 and TRBJ2-1. The study examined only peripheral blood because the primary lesion, thyroid tissue, could not be accessed.

This clonotype came up many times. The clone's antigen remains unknown. Base-call qualities are not available, and no considerably larger clone is one nucleotide away. The germline V gene encodes CDR1 KGHDR and CDR2 SFDVKD. Germline trimming: 4 bases from V, 7 bases from J; junction bases outside gene matches: 4. Its CDR3 holds 13 amino acids, cysteine through phenylalanine. CDR3 DNA only is kept here, 39 bases in frame from base 1. Library prep was done by multiplex PCR. The sequencer was an Illumina HiSeq 4000. TCR beta libraries were built with iRepertoire HTBI primers and Arm-PCR amplification of CDR3 regions. Before sequencing, the PCR products went through gel purification. On the study's bioinformatics: A total of fewer than 80 TRBV and under 15 TRBJ segments were identified across samples and were used for gene usage analysis of CDR3 amino acid clonotypes. COPE and FqMerger were used to merge the filtered high-quality paired reads into contigs. Contigs were aligned with BLAST to IMGT TRBV, TRBD and TRBJ reference genes, and CDR3 was defined per IMGT. Any clonotype with a frequency above 0.1% was counted as a highly expanded clone. Repertoire diversity was measured by Shannon entropy, and V-J evenness by the Gini coefficient. A clonotype found in more than one individual was treated as public. TCRdb trimmed the raw reads at Q25, called clones with MiXCR and kept productive beta chains. Records with the same CDR3 protein are collapsed into one entry carrying the most frequent genes and DNA. The V and J calls and clone size come from TCRdb's table, not from the authors' own analysis. This sample lists over 350,000 distinct CDR3 sequences; about 14% were detected once. The ten largest clones represent roughly a sixth of the sample.

The time point label, read with the paper, signifies: newly diagnosed GD, antithyroid drugs for less than 3 months. For both TCR sequencing and RNA sequencing, RNA was extracted from PBMCs in TRIzol. Graves' disease was diagnosed according to American Thyroid Association guidelines. Patients for the study were recruited at an endocrinology department in Xi'an, China. From each patient, approximately 9.9 milliliters of peripheral blood was collected into an EDTA anticoagulant tube. Ficoll Paque Plus density gradient separation was used to isolate PBMCs, and no further T cell sorting was performed. An Agilent 2100 Bioanalyzer and agarose gel were used to check RNA quality, and a NanoDrop 2000 was used to measure RNA concentration. The sample was also linked to a second study, of T cells in Graves' hyperthyroidism and ophthalmopathy. Per that second paper: Stable Graves' hyperthyroidism was defined as the absence of progression to ophthalmopathy over 18 months of follow-up. Hyperthyroidism patients were newly diagnosed, with disease duration under 2 months, and aged 18 to 65 years. Exclusion was applied to patients with uncontrolled infections, other autoimmune diseases, pregnancy or lactation. Diagnoses were established on the basis of clinical symptoms, serum thyroxine and TRAb, thyroid ultrasound, and orbital computed tomography. For the first round of RT-PCR on the TCR CDR3, the HTBI primer set was used together with the Qiagen OneStep RT-PCR kit. Blood samples also contained most of the expanded thyroid clonotypes (frequency above 0.001), which suggests that blood repertoires may reflect thyroid immune responses. A model built on a 13 V-J signature distinguished ophthalmopathy from stable hyperthyroidism, reaching about 88% sensitivity and 81.08% specificity in cross-validation and 80%/75% in testing. During validation, the model predicted progression to ophthalmopathy a median of approximately 6 months ahead of onset, with around 70% sensitivity and 72.22% specificity. A discovery cohort of roughly 100 patients, roughly 43 with Graves' ophthalmopathy and over 55 with stable Graves' hyperthyroidism, was used to find distinguishing TCR V-J signatures. An independent validation cohort of 18 to 20 hyperthyroidism patients and approximately 17 patients who later progressed to ophthalmopathy tested prospective prediction of ophthalmopathy. The approximately 98 discovery patients were randomly divided into training and test sets at a 7:3 ratio. The study also compared thyroid tissue and blood T-cell repertoires from five or six Graves' hyperthyroidism patients. Following sampling, methimazole starting at 30 mg daily was given to hyperthyroidism patients, and high-dose intravenous methylprednisolone was given to ophthalmopathy patients. Libraries were constructed in a second round of multiplex PCR, after which size selection and purification were carried out. The libraries were sequenced on an Illumina HiSeq2000 using paired-end 100 bp reads. Raw data were processed with SOAPnuke, discarding reads with adapters, uncalled bases, mean Phred below 15, or no exact constant-primer or identifier match. High-quality paired reads were merged using COPE v1.2.5, and each unique nucleotide sequence was defined as a clonotype. Clonotypes were aligned to IMGT TRBV, TRBD and TRBJ reference segments using MiTCR v1.1. The analysis was restricted to V-J combinations with a frequency above 0.0001, which together covered 99% to 99.2% of the repertoires. A TCS score was defined as the ratio of F50 (clonal expansion) to E x V (chaos), with BLOSUM62-based TCRdist applied between CDR3 peptides within each V-J. Welch's t-statistics and random forest reduced 500 to 550 V-J features to 13, which were used in a naive Bayes classifier (R e1071). Sample size was not statistically predetermined, and blinding of investigators to group allocation was not performed. The paper describes TCR Vbeta CDR3 sequencing of 140 or so peripheral blood samples, made up of roughly 45 ophthalmopathy patients, approximately 76 hyperthyroidism patients and some 17 progressor patients.

The source of this sequence is a woman aged 45-65 years with Graves disease. Donor details come from another sample of the same person, matched by shared clones. Sample: peripheral blood mononuclear cells (PBMCs), taken at new diagnosis, from a patient treated with antithyroid drugs. The chain couples TRBV24-1 to TRBJ1-1; the junction holds 8 bases that match TRBD1. The nucleotide sequence is TGTGCCACCAGTGAGGGGACAGGCGATGAAGCTTTCTTT. Translated, this gives CATSEGTGDEAFF.